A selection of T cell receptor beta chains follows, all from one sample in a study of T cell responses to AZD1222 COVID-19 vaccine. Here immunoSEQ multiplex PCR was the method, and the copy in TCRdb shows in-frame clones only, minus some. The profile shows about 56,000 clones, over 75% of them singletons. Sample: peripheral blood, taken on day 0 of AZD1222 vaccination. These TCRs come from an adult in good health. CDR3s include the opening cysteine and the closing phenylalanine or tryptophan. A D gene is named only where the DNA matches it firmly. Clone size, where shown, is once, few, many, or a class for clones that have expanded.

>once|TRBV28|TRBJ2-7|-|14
CASSFPGRSYEQYF
TGTGCCAGCAGTTTTCCTGGCAGGTCGTACGAGCAGTACTTC
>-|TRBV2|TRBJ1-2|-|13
CASSDRPTYGYTF
TGTGCCAGCAGTGACCGCCCGACCTATGGCTACACCTTC
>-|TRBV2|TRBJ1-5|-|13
CASSPGYNQPQHF
TGTGCCAGCAGTCCAGGGTACAATCAGCCCCAGCATTTT
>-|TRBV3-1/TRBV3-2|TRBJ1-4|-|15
CASSREWGTNEKLFF
TGTGCCAGCAGCAGAGAATGGGGGACTAATGAAAAACTGTTTTTT
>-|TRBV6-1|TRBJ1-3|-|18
CASSVNPFVGSGGNTIYF
TGTGCCAGCAGTGTAAACCCCTTCGTGGGGTCTGGTGGAAACACCATATATTTT
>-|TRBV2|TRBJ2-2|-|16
CASVLGPGVDTGELFF
TGTGCCAGCGTTCTTGGTCCAGGGGTTGACACCGGGGAGCTGTTTTTT
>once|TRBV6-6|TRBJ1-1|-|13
CASSYSEDTEAFF
TGTGCCAGCAGTTACTCGGAGGACACTGAAGCTTTCTTT
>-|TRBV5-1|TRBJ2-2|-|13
CACGTGTLDELFF
TGCGCCTGCGGTACCGGGACTCTCGACGAGCTGTTTTTT
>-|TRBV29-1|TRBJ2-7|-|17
CSVVGSLGGSSSYEQYF
TGCAGCGTTGTGGGCAGTCTTGGGGGTTCGAGCTCCTACGAGCAGTACTTC
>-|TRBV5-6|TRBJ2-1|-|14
CASSFSLSPSEQFF
TGTGCCAGCAGCTTTTCCCTTTCGCCGAGTGAGCAGTTCTTC
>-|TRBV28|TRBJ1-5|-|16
CASSQQDTGPNQPQHF
TGTGCCAGCAGTCAACAGGACACCGGGCCCAATCAGCCCCAGCATTTT
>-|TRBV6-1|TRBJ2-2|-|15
CASSLSRGGSGELFF
TGTGCCAGCAGCCTTTCCAGGGGGGGGTCCGGGGAGCTGTTTTTT
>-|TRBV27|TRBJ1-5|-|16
CASSQTGPSRNQPQHF
TGTGCCAGCAGTCAAACTGGACCATCCCGCAATCAGCCCCAGCATTTT
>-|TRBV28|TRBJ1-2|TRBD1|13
CATRQGEVYGYTF
TGTGCCACACGACAGGGGGAAGTATATGGCTACACCTTC
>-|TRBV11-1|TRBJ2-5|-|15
CASSLEEWAGGTQYF
TGTGCCAGCAGCTTAGAAGAGTGGGCAGGAGGGACCCAGTACTTC
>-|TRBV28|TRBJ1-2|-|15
CASSSSFPENYGYTF
TGTGCCAGCAGTTCATCGTTTCCAGAAAACTATGGCTACACCTTC
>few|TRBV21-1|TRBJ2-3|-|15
CASSKVSGGADTQYF
TGTGCCAGCAGCAAAGTTAGCGGGGGAGCAGATACGCAGTATTTT
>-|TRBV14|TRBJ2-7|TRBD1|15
CASSSTGGYFYEQYF
TGTGCCAGCAGCTCTACAGGGGGCTATTTCTACGAGCAGTACTTC
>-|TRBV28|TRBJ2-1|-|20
CASSSEVFGLRDWVLNEQFF
TGTGCCAGCAGTTCGGAAGTGTTCGGCTTACGTGATTGGGTCCTCAATGAGCAGTTCTTC
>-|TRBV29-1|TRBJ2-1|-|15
CSVEGGNIFYNEQFF
TGCAGCGTTGAAGGGGGGAACATCTTCTACAATGAGCAGTTCTTC
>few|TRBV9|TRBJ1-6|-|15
CASSVVGAYNSPLHF
TGTGCCAGCAGCGTAGTGGGGGCCTATAATTCACCCCTCCACTTT
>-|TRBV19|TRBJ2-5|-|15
CASTPDSFNQETQYF
TGTGCCAGTACCCCTGACAGCTTCAACCAAGAGACCCAGTACTTC
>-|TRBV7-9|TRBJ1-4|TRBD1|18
CASSSSSGTASFNEKLFF
TGTGCCAGCAGCTCCTCCTCCGGGACAGCTTCTTTTAATGAAAAACTGTTTTTT
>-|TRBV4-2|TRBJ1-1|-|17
CASSQDVDQGGSTEAFF
TGTGCCAGCAGCCAAGATGTGGACCAGGGAGGAAGCACTGAAGCTTTCTTT
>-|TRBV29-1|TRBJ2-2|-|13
CSVEGSFNGELFF
TGCAGCGTTGAAGGTAGCTTTAACGGGGAGCTGTTTTTT
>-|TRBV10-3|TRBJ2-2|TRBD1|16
CAISESQGARTGELFF
TGTGCCATCAGTGAGTCTCAGGGGGCGAGGACCGGGGAGCTGTTTTTT
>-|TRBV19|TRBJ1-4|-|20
CASSGGKRGRGASFNEKLFF
TGTGCCAGTAGTGGGGGGAAGAGGGGCAGGGGCGCTTCATTTAATGAAAAACTGTTTTTT
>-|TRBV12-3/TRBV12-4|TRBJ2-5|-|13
CASSLPRWETQYF
TGTGCCAGCAGTTTACCGCGGTGGGAGACCCAGTACTTC
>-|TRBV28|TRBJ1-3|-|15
CASSLYEGHGNTIYF
TGTGCCAGCAGTTTATACGAAGGGCATGGAAACACCATATATTTT
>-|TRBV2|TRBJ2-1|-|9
CASSRTQFF
TGTGCCAGCAGTCGGACGCAGTTCTTC
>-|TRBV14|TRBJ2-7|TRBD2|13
CASSQAGGYEQYF
TGTGCCAGCAGCCAAGCGGGGGGCTACGAGCAGTACTTC